The 3 T cell receptor beta chains in this list originate from one sample, sequenced in a study of molecular identifiers for immune sequencing clone quantification. TCRdb fed the PCR reads into MiXCR, producing one record per CDR3 protein. Of approximately 40,000 distinct CDR3 sequences in the sample, about 24% were seen once. Sequencing was done on a sample of naive CD8+ T cells from blood, with Jurkat cell RNA spiked in. Documented subset: FACS-sorted CD8+CD4-CCR7+CD45RA+ naive T cells. These receptors were collected from a human donor in good health. Some libraries in this study had Jurkat cell RNA spiked in.

The V call is TRBV4-1, the J call TRBJ2-7; 9 bases map to TRBD1. The CDR3 is 12 residues long. CDR1 MGHRA and CDR2 YSYEKL come from the germline V gene. J lost 4 bases, V lost 5 bases, and 0 bases had no gene match. CDR3 nucleotide sequence: TGCGCCAGCAGCGACAGGGGGTACGAGCAGTACTTC. This sequence encodes CASSDRGYEQYF.

The chain links TRBV19 to TRBJ2-1; the match to TRBD2 covers 7 bases. Germline trimming cut 8 bases from V and 4 bases from J; bases unmatched to any gene: 5. The CDR3 spans 13 residues. Looked up from germline, CDR1 is LNHDA and CDR2 is SQIVND (reference sequence). This CDR3 is CASSAGDYNEQFF. The CDR3 coding sequence is TGTGCCAGTTCCGCGGGGGATTACAATGAGCAGTTCTTC. Full variable domain (missing parts from reference TRBV19 and TRBJ2-1): DGGITQSPKYLFRKEGQNVTLSCEQNLNHDAMYWYRQDPGQGLRLIYYSQIVNDFQKGDIAEGYSVSREKKESFPLTVTSAQKNPTAFYLCASSAGDYNEQFFGPGTRLTVL.

This clonotype came up many times. V gene TRBV6-5 combines with J gene TRBJ2-5, with D tentatively TRBD1 (7 bases). Looked up from germline, CDR1 is MNHEY and CDR2 is SVGAGI. V lost 2 bases, J lost 4 bases, and 11 bases lay in between. The CDR3 consists of 14 residues. CDR3 protein: CASSYGQGGETQYF. CDR3 bases: TGTGCCAGCAGTTACGGTCAGGGGGGAGAGACCCAGTACTTC.